The next 19 T cell receptor beta chains were all read from a single sample in a study of OX40 agonist ivuxolimab in advanced cancers. Generated by immunoSEQ multiplex PCR, the TCRdb table keeps only in-frame clones and is missing some. The sample lists 55,000 to 80,000 clones, 75% to 95% occurring once. The sample was CD4+ or CD8+ T cells sorted from blood, taken in a trial of the OX40 agonist ivuxolimab. These receptors originate from an adult with an advanced solid tumor such as melanoma, head and neck, liver or kidney cancer.

This chain joins TRBV27 and TRBJ2-2; D gene uncertain. Per the germline V gene, CDR1 is MNHEY and CDR2 is SMNVEV (reference sequence). This CDR3 has 12 amino acids. V was clipped by 5 bases and J by 8 bases, with 9 bases between them. The CDR3: CASSHLEGELFF. CDR3 DNA sequence: TGTGCCAGCAGTCACCTAGAGGGGGAGCTGTTTTTT.

This sequence joins TRBV11-2 and TRBJ2-3; 8 bases line up with TRBD2. The germline V gene has CDR1 SGHAT and CDR2 FQNNGV. The CDR3 is made up of 17 amino acids. J gave up 3 bases and V 5 bases, and 13 bases lay outside the gene matches. The CDR3 DNA is TGTGCCAGCAGCGTACTCGAGATGGCTAGCGGGACAGATACGCAGTATTTT. This encodes CASSVLEMASGTDTQYF.

The rearrangement links TRBV5-4 to TRBJ2-5; 9 bases are a match to TRBD2. J gave up 5 bases and V 7 bases, and 6 bases lay outside the gene matches. In germline, CDR1 is SGHNT, CDR2 YYREEE (reference sequence). The CDR3 runs to 13 residues. CDR3 region: CASGSGSRETQYF. The CDR3 nucleotides read TGTGCCAGCGGTAGCGGGAGTCGGGAGACCCAGTACTTC.

This chain uses TRBV2 with TRBJ1-2, with 7 bases aligning to TRBD1. The germline gives CDR1 SNHLY, CDR2 FYNNEI. This CDR3 is 15 amino acids long. With V trimmed by 6 bases and J by 4 bases, 11 bases remained unmatched. In DNA form, the CDR3 reads TGTGCCAGCAGGCCTTCTCAGGGGGGTCCCTATGGCTACACCTTC. Encoded protein: CASRPSQGGPYGYTF.

The CDR3 bases are TGCGCCAGCAGCCCGCCAGCGGGAGGGCCGCCAGATACGCAGTATTTT. Its translation: CASSPPAGGPPDTQYF. The rearrangement joins TRBV4-1 to TRBJ2-3, with 10 bases that match TRBD2. This CDR3 is built from 16 residues. Per the germline V gene, CDR1 is MGHRA and CDR2 is YSYEKL. The J segment lost 4 bases and the V segment lost 4 bases, leaving 8 bases of the junction unmatched.

The chain recombines TRBV5-1 with TRBJ2-1, with TRBD2 matching 10 bases. J gave up 0 bases and V 2 bases, and 17 bases lay outside the gene matches. This CDR3 spans 21 amino acids. Germline assignment: CDR1 SGHRS and CDR2 YFSETQ. DNA of the CDR3: TGCGCCAGCAGCTTTTTACGGCCGGGACTAGCGTTTATAAGCTCCTACAATGAGCAGTTCTTC. Its translation: CASSFLRPGLAFISSYNEQFF.

J is TRBJ2-3 and V is TRBV7-9; 8 bases align to TRBD2. With V trimmed by 2 bases and J by 1 base, 2 bases remained unmatched. Germline assignment: CDR1 SEHNR and CDR2 FQNEAQ (reference sequence). The CDR3 covers 15 residues. The CDR3 is CASSLREGRTDTQYF. As DNA, the CDR3 is TGTGCCAGCAGCTTACGGGAGGGCCGCACAGATACGCAGTATTTT.

The chain uses TRBV6-5 and TRBJ1-4; the match to TRBD1 covers 9 bases. The CDR3 loop spans 14 amino acids. The germline CDR1 and CDR2 sequences are MNHEY and SVGAGI. The J segment lost 7 bases and the V segment lost 6 bases, leaving 6 bases of the junction unmatched. CDR3 protein: CASRGQGWVEKLFF. CDR3 nucleotides: TGTGCCAGCAGAGGACAGGGGTGGGTTGAAAAACTGTTTTTT.

V is TRBV11-3 and J is TRBJ2-2; tentative D call: TRBD2 (6 bases). The V gene lost 5 bases and the J gene lost 6 bases, with 22 bases spanning the gap. Germline V lookup: CDR1 SGHNT, CDR2 YENEEA. CDR3 length: 17 residues. The CDR3 nucleotides read TGTGCCAGCAGCCAGCTAGGTGGGCTAGCGTTCCCCGGGGAGCTGTTTTTT. Encoded protein: CASSQLGGLAFPGELFF. The complete variable domain, with remaining parts taken from reference TRBV11-3 and TRBJ2-2, reads EAGVVQSPRYKIIEKKQPVAFWCNPISGHNTLYWYLQNLGQGPELLIRYENEEAVDDSQLPKDRFSAERLKGVDSTLKIQPAELGDSAVYLCASSQLGGLAFPGELFFGEGSRLTVL.

This rearrangement joins TRBV6-6 to TRBJ2-7; 15 positions agree with TRBD2. J lost 6 bases, V lost 4 bases, and 7 bases had no gene match. Germline V gives CDR1 MNHNY, CDR2 SVGAGI (reference sequence). CDR3 length: 16 amino acids. CDR3 residues: CASSLRTSGRAFEQYF. The CDR3 region has the DNA TGTGCCAGCAGTTTAAGGACTAGCGGGAGGGCATTCGAGCAGTACTTC.

The CDR3 bases are TGTGCCAGCAGCCCCTTGTCAGATACGCAGTATTTT. Translated: CASSPLSDTQYF. The chain carries TRBV7-9 and TRBJ2-3; no firm D call. Germline-derived CDR1 and CDR2 are SEHNR and FQNEAQ (reference sequence). Trimming removed 5 bases from V and 4 bases from J, with 7 bases in between. There are 12 residues in the CDR3.

The count of this clone is one. The chain joins TRBV20-1 to TRBJ1-4; 11 nucleotides line up with TRBD1. The CDR3 spans 11 residues. CDR1 DFQATT and CDR2 SNEGSKA come from the germline V gene (reference sequence). V dropped 6 bases and J dropped 14; count of bases not matched to a gene: 5. As DNA, the CDR3 is TGCAGTGCAACCGGGACAGGGGGTCTGTTTTTT. This encodes CSATGTGGLFF.

The chain has TRBV6-1 and TRBJ2-7; D is uncertain. Trimming pared 4 bases from V and 3 bases from J, leaving 4 bases between. Germline V CDR1 and CDR2: MNHNS, SASEGT. The CDR3 contains 11 residues. CDR3 DNA: TGTGCCAGCAGTGTGAACTACGAGCAGTACTTC. Translating it yields CASSVNYEQYF.

The chain uses TRBV2 and TRBJ1-2; 9 bases are a match to TRBD1. The V and J ends lost 3 bases and 8 bases, in that order; junction bases with no gene match: 4. This CDR3 has 13 residues. Germline V gene sequence: CDR1 SNHLY, CDR2 FYNNEI. The chain's CDR3 is CASSDRTGVGYTF. DNA of the CDR3: TGTGCCAGCAGTGATAGGACAGGGGTGGGCTACACCTTC.

The V call is TRBV6-5, the J call TRBJ2-7; D is perhaps TRBD1 or TRBD2 (5 bases each). Germline V gives CDR1 MNHEY, CDR2 SVGAGI. V was clipped by 2 bases and J by 3 bases, with 8 bases between them. The CDR3 is made up of 13 amino acids. The CDR3 loop is CASSYGGIYEQYF. CDR3 bases: TGTGCCAGCAGTTACGGGGGAATCTACGAGCAGTACTTC.

CDR3: CASSYGRNQPQHF. CDR3 sequence (DNA): TGTGCCAGCAGTTACGGACGGAATCAGCCCCAGCATTTT. The chain recombines TRBV6-6 with TRBJ1-5, with unresolved D. There are 13 residues in the CDR3. Germline CDR1 is MNHNY and CDR2 is SVGAGI (reference sequence). Deletions cut 2 bases from V and 4 bases from J, with 6 bases between.

The chain has TRBV6-5 and TRBJ2-7, with 7 bases identical to TRBD1. The CDR3 has 15 residues. CDR1 is MNHEY and CDR2 is SVGAGI in the germline V gene. V lost 6 bases and J lost 1; bases outside the gene matches: 9. DNA of the CDR3: TGTGCCAGCAGCTCAACAGGGGCAAAGTCCTACGAGCAGTACTTC. Its translation: CASSSTGAKSYEQYF.

The chain couples TRBV28 to TRBJ2-5, with 7 bases that match TRBD1. V shed 2 bases and J 11 bases; nucleotides not matched to a gene: 8. CDR1 and CDR2 from the germline V gene are MDHEN and SYDVKM. The CDR3 consists of 13 residues. CDR3 nucleotide sequence: TGTGCCAGCAGTTTAAACAGGGGTAGAGAGCAGTACTTC. Translated: CASSLNRGREQYF.

The chain is built from TRBV6-4 and TRBJ1-1, with a tentative D call TRBD1 (6 bases). The CDR3 is 13 amino acids. The ends were cut back, 0 bases at V and 11 bases at J, with 13 bases in the middle. The germline CDR1 and CDR2 sequences are MRHNA and SNTAGT. DNA for the CDR3: TGTGCCAGCAGTGACTCTGGTTGGGGGCCGGCTTTCTTT. Translated: CASSDSGWGPAFF.